Listed below are T cell receptor beta chains from one sample, sequenced in a study of regulatory T cells in long-lasting Graves disease. TCRdb fed the multiplex PCR reads into MiXCR, producing one record per CDR3 protein. The sample lists more than 350,000 distinct CDR3 sequences; approximately 22% were seen once. Sequenced material: peripheral blood mononuclear cells (PBMCs), taken when the disease was refractory, from a patient treated with antithyroid drugs. Every receptor here comes from a female donor with Graves disease. CDR3s include the opening cysteine and the closing phenylalanine or tryptophan. The D gene is left open where the match is weak. The size of a clone is reported for some rows only, either as once, few or many, or as a class for expanded clones.

d_call: NA
clone_size: NA
v_call: TRBV12-3/TRBV12-4
j_call: TRBJ2-7
cdr3_nt: TGTGCCAGCAGTGTCTTAGGATTTACCTACGAGCAGTACTTC
cdr3_aa: CASSVLGFTYEQYF

d_call: TRBD1
clone_size: many
v_call: TRBV27
j_call: TRBJ2-6
cdr3_nt: TGTGCCAGCAGTTCGCCGGGGACAGGGGGCGTTGGGGCCAACGTCCTGACTTTC
cdr3_aa: CASSSPGTGGVGANVLTF

d_call: TRBD1
clone_size: few
v_call: TRBV30
j_call: TRBJ1-1
cdr3_nt: TGTGCCTGGAGTGCGGGGACAGGGGCGACTGAAGCTTTCTTT
cdr3_aa: CAWSAGTGATEAFF

d_call: NA
clone_size: many
v_call: TRBV28
j_call: TRBJ1-2
cdr3_nt: TGTGCCAGCAGGACGACTAACTATGGCTACACCTTC
cdr3_aa: CASRTTNYGYTF

d_call: NA
clone_size: few
v_call: TRBV6-2/TRBV6-3
j_call: TRBJ1-6
cdr3_nt: TGTGCCAGCAGTTACTCGCGGAATTCACCCCTCCACTTT
cdr3_aa: CASSYSRNSPLHF

d_call: NA
clone_size: NA
v_call: TRBV18
j_call: TRBJ2-3
cdr3_nt: TGTGCCAGCTCACGGACAGATACGCAGTATTTT
cdr3_aa: CASSRTDTQYF

d_call: TRBD2
clone_size: many
v_call: TRBV13
j_call: TRBJ2-7
cdr3_nt: TGTGCCAGCAGGGAGGGGCTAGCGGGAGGAAACGAGCAGTACTTC
cdr3_aa: CASREGLAGGNEQYF

d_call: NA
clone_size: NA
v_call: TRBV7-2
j_call: TRBJ1-3
cdr3_nt: TGTGCCAGCAGCTTATCAGCAGCCTCTGGAAACACCATATATTTT
cdr3_aa: CASSLSAASGNTIYF

d_call: NA
clone_size: many
v_call: TRBV6-1
j_call: TRBJ2-5
cdr3_nt: TGTGCCAGCAGTGAAGGACCGTACCAAGAGACCCAGTACTTC
cdr3_aa: CASSEGPYQETQYF

d_call: NA
clone_size: many
v_call: TRBV3-1
j_call: TRBJ1-5
cdr3_nt: TGTGCCAGCAGTCGGGGGACTTCCAGCAATCAGCCCCAGCATTTT
cdr3_aa: CASSRGTSSNQPQHF

d_call: NA
clone_size: NA
v_call: TRBV5-4
j_call: TRBJ2-2
cdr3_nt: TGTGCCAGCAGCTTTGGGGGTATGAACACCGGGGAGCTGTTTTTT
cdr3_aa: CASSFGGMNTGELFF

d_call: NA
clone_size: many
v_call: TRBV5-1
j_call: TRBJ2-2
cdr3_nt: TGCGCCAGCAGCTTGGAGCGCACCGGGGAGCTGTTTTTT
cdr3_aa: CASSLERTGELFF

d_call: NA
clone_size: many
v_call: TRBV6-1
j_call: TRBJ2-5
cdr3_nt: TGTGCCAGCAGTGAATGGGGGGCGTCTCAAGAGACCCAGTACTTC
cdr3_aa: CASSEWGASQETQYF

d_call: NA
clone_size: many
v_call: TRBV15
j_call: TRBJ1-5
cdr3_nt: TGTGCCACCAGCAGAGAGGGCTGGACAAGCGATTATAGCAATCAGCCCCAGCATTTT
cdr3_aa: CATSREGWTSDYSNQPQHF

d_call: NA
clone_size: few
v_call: TRBV20-1
j_call: TRBJ2-7
cdr3_nt: TGCAGTGCTATCCCGGACTCCTACGAGCAGTACTTC
cdr3_aa: CSAIPDSYEQYF

d_call: NA
clone_size: NA
v_call: TRBV27
j_call: TRBJ1-5
cdr3_nt: TGTGCCAGCAGGATAGCGGGCTTGGGGAGTAGCAATCAGCCCCAGCATTTT
cdr3_aa: CASRIAGLGSSNQPQHF

d_call: NA
clone_size: many
v_call: TRBV20-1
j_call: TRBJ1-1
cdr3_nt: TGCAGCGGGGCCGTTGGGGGTGAAGCTTTCTTT
cdr3_aa: CSGAVGGEAFF

d_call: NA
clone_size: NA
v_call: TRBV11-2
j_call: TRBJ2-1
cdr3_nt: TGTGCCAGCAGCTCCTTTGCGGTTAGAGGGTATGAGCAGTTCTTC
cdr3_aa: CASSSFAVRGYEQFF

d_call: TRBD1
clone_size: many
v_call: TRBV11-3
j_call: TRBJ1-1
cdr3_nt: TGTGCCAGCAGCTTAGCGGGACAGGGGGCACGGACTGAAGCTTTCTTT
cdr3_aa: CASSLAGQGARTEAFF

d_call: TRBD1
clone_size: few
v_call: TRBV10-3
j_call: TRBJ2-7
cdr3_nt: TGTGCCATCAGTGAAACGGACAGGACCCCCTACGAGCAGTACTTC
cdr3_aa: CAISETDRTPYEQYF

d_call: TRBD2
clone_size: many
v_call: TRBV29-1
j_call: TRBJ2-7
cdr3_nt: TGCAGCGTTGTAGCGGGGACTTCCTCCTACGAGCAGTACTTC
cdr3_aa: CSVVAGTSSYEQYF

d_call: NA
clone_size: many
v_call: TRBV12-3/TRBV12-4
j_call: TRBJ1-1
cdr3_nt: TGTGCCAGTCGGTTTACGGTGAACACTGAAGCTTTCTTT
cdr3_aa: CASRFTVNTEAFF

d_call: TRBD2
clone_size: few
v_call: TRBV6-5
j_call: TRBJ2-2
cdr3_nt: TGTGCCAGCAGTTACTCGAGCGGGAGAAACACCGGGGAGCTGTTTTTT
cdr3_aa: CASSYSSGRNTGELFF

d_call: NA
clone_size: few
v_call: TRBV30
j_call: TRBJ2-2
cdr3_nt: TGTGCCTGGAGTGACAGTCCCACCGGGGAGCTGTTTTTT
cdr3_aa: CAWSDSPTGELFF

d_call: TRBD2
clone_size: few
v_call: TRBV28
j_call: TRBJ2-7
cdr3_nt: TGTGCCAGCAGTTCGACTAGCGGGAAGTTCTACGAGCAGTACTTC
cdr3_aa: CASSSTSGKFYEQYF

d_call: TRBD2
clone_size: NA
v_call: TRBV20-1
j_call: TRBJ2-5
cdr3_nt: TGCAGTGCTAGAAAAGGGGTAGCGGGAGTAGAGACCCAGTACTTC
cdr3_aa: CSARKGVAGVETQYF

d_call: TRBD2
clone_size: NA
v_call: TRBV20-1
j_call: TRBJ2-5
cdr3_nt: TGCAGTGCTAGAGATCTGGCGGGAGAAGGGGAGACCCAGTACTTC
cdr3_aa: CSARDLAGEGETQYF

d_call: TRBD2
clone_size: many
v_call: TRBV6-2/TRBV6-3
j_call: TRBJ2-2
cdr3_nt: TGTGCCAGCAGTCTATTACTAGCGGGGAGCGGGGAGCTGTTTTTT
cdr3_aa: CASSLLLAGSGELFF

d_call: TRBD1
clone_size: many
v_call: TRBV28
j_call: TRBJ2-7
cdr3_nt: TGTGCCAGCAGTTCGCGGACAGGGCACTCCTACGAGCAGTACTTC
cdr3_aa: CASSSRTGHSYEQYF

d_call: NA
clone_size: once
v_call: TRBV27
j_call: TRBJ1-6
cdr3_nt: TGTGCCAGCAGTCGACCATATAATTCACCCCCCCACTTT
cdr3_aa: CASSRPYNSPPHF

d_call: TRBD2
clone_size: many
v_call: TRBV6-1
j_call: TRBJ2-7
cdr3_nt: TGTGCCAGCAGAGGGACTAGCGGGAGTATCGAGCAGTACTTC
cdr3_aa: CASRGTSGSIEQYF

d_call: TRBD2
clone_size: many
v_call: TRBV15
j_call: TRBJ2-7
cdr3_nt: TGTGCCACCAGCAGAGAAGCGGGAGCCCACGAGCAGTACTTC
cdr3_aa: CATSREAGAHEQYF

d_call: NA
clone_size: NA
v_call: TRBV19
j_call: TRBJ1-3
cdr3_nt: TGTGCCAGTAAACCCACGCGGGCTGGAAACACCATATATTTT
cdr3_aa: CASKPTRAGNTIYF

d_call: NA
clone_size: few
v_call: TRBV20-1
j_call: TRBJ1-3
cdr3_nt: TGCAGTGCTAGGGACAACGGGGAGAGAAACACCATATATTTT
cdr3_aa: CSARDNGERNTIYF

d_call: NA
clone_size: many
v_call: TRBV28
j_call: TRBJ1-4
cdr3_nt: TGTGCCTCCACGGGTTTGGGAAAAACTGTTTTT
cdr3_aa: CASTGLGKTVF

d_call: NA
clone_size: many
v_call: TRBV11-2
j_call: TRBJ2-6
cdr3_nt: TGTGCCAGCAGCTATGGGGCCAACGTCCTGACTTTC
cdr3_aa: CASSYGANVLTF

d_call: TRBD1
clone_size: NA
v_call: TRBV6-1
j_call: TRBJ2-7
cdr3_nt: TGTGCCAGCAACAGGGGGCTCGAGCAGTGCTTC
cdr3_aa: CASNRGLEQCF

d_call: NA
clone_size: NA
v_call: TRBV3-1
j_call: TRBJ2-7
cdr3_nt: TGTGCCAGCAGTCAGACTAGGGTTTCTCAAGAGCAGTACTTC
cdr3_aa: CASSQTRVSQEQYF

d_call: TRBD1
clone_size: few
v_call: TRBV5-6
j_call: TRBJ2-7
cdr3_nt: TGTGCCAGCAGCTTCCTGGACAGGGGCCACGAGCAGTACTTC
cdr3_aa: CASSFLDRGHEQYF

d_call: NA
clone_size: NA
v_call: TRBV28
j_call: TRBJ2-1
cdr3_nt: TGTGCCAGCACCACCTTATCCCGGAGGCATTATGAGCAGTTCTTC
cdr3_aa: CASTTLSRRHYEQFF

d_call: TRBD2
clone_size: few
v_call: TRBV18
j_call: TRBJ2-1
cdr3_nt: TGTGCCAGCTCACCCACGAGAGGGGAGGGCTACAATGAGCAGTTCTTC
cdr3_aa: CASSPTRGEGYNEQFF

d_call: TRBD2
clone_size: many
v_call: TRBV20-1
j_call: TRBJ2-5
cdr3_nt: TGCAGTGCTAGAGATCGGGAACGGGAGGGCTCCCAAGAGACCCAGTACTTC
cdr3_aa: CSARDREREGSQETQYF

d_call: TRBD1
clone_size: many
v_call: TRBV27
j_call: TRBJ1-1
cdr3_nt: TGTGCCAGCAGTTACGGGGACAGGGGGCTGAGTGAAGCTTTCTTT
cdr3_aa: CASSYGDRGLSEAFF

d_call: TRBD1
clone_size: few
v_call: TRBV6-2/TRBV6-3
j_call: TRBJ1-5
cdr3_nt: TGTGCCAGCAGCGCGACAGGGTATAGCAATCAGCCCCAGCATTTT
cdr3_aa: CASSATGYSNQPQHF

d_call: TRBD2
clone_size: NA
v_call: TRBV7-7
j_call: TRBJ2-5
cdr3_nt: TGTGCCAGCAGCTCCAGTAGCGGGAGGGCTGGAGAGACCCAGTACTTC
cdr3_aa: CASSSSSGRAGETQYF

d_call: TRBD1
clone_size: many
v_call: TRBV2
j_call: TRBJ2-7
cdr3_nt: TGTGCCAGCAGACGGGCACCTCAGGGGGCAGGCGAGCAGTACTTC
cdr3_aa: CASRRAPQGAGEQYF

d_call: TRBD1
clone_size: NA
v_call: TRBV4-1
j_call: TRBJ2-7
cdr3_nt: TGCGCCAGCAGCCTAACGGGATGGGGGACAGGGGGCGACGAGCAGTACTTC
cdr3_aa: CASSLTGWGTGGDEQYF

d_call: TRBD1
clone_size: many
v_call: TRBV28
j_call: TRBJ1-2
cdr3_nt: TGTGCCAGCAGTTACAGGGGGCGCGAAGGCTACACCTTC
cdr3_aa: CASSYRGREGYTF

d_call: NA
clone_size: few
v_call: TRBV28
j_call: TRBJ2-5
cdr3_nt: TGTGCCAGAATGGGCTACAGGAAACTGGAGACCCAGTACTTC
cdr3_aa: CARMGYRKLETQYF

d_call: TRBD2
clone_size: many
v_call: TRBV7-9
j_call: TRBJ2-7
cdr3_nt: TGTGCCAGCAGCTTAGCACTAGCGGTTTACTCCTACGAGCAGTACTTC
cdr3_aa: CASSLALAVYSYEQYF

d_call: NA
clone_size: few
v_call: TRBV6-1
j_call: TRBJ2-6
cdr3_nt: TGTGTCGGACGGGGGTCAGGACTCAACGTCCTGACTTTC
cdr3_aa: CVGRGSGLNVLTF

d_call: TRBD2
clone_size: many
v_call: TRBV7-2
j_call: TRBJ2-7
cdr3_nt: TGTGCCAGCAGCCCCATGAGCGGGAGCTCCTACGAGCAGTACTTC
cdr3_aa: CASSPMSGSSYEQYF